These 32 T cell receptor beta chains came from one sample sequenced in a study of OX40 agonist ivuxolimab in advanced cancers. Libraries were prepared by immunoSEQ multiplex PCR; TCRdb keeps only in-frame clonotypes and omits some of them. The sample consists of 50,000 to 70,000 clones, around 84% of them appearing once. Here the sequenced sample was CD4+ or CD8+ T cells sorted from blood, taken in a trial of the OX40 agonist ivuxolimab. All receptors come from an adult with an advanced solid tumor such as melanoma, head and neck, liver or kidney cancer.

CDR3 nucleotide sequence: TGCGCCAGCAGCGGGACTGCTAACTATGGCTACACCTTC. Translating it yields CASSGTANYGYTF. The chain joins TRBV4-1 to TRBJ1-2; a possible D gene is TRBD1 (5 bases). Trimming cost V 5 bases and J 0 bases, with 7 bases left between them. This CDR3 region has 13 residues. CDR1 is MGHRA, CDR2 YSYEKL, per germline.

This clone was counted a few times. This rearrangement joins TRBV7-9 to TRBJ1-2; D may be TRBD1 (5 bases). In germline, CDR1 is SEHNR, CDR2 FQNEAQ (reference sequence). The V end lost 5 bases, the J end lost 2 bases, and 9 bases lay between the germline ends. This CDR3 contains 13 residues. Here the CDR3 DNA reads TGTGCCAGCAGCGCCTCAGGGAACTATGGCTACACCTTC. Translation: CASSASGNYGYTF.

Here the CDR3 DNA reads TGTGCCTGGAGTACAGCGGGAGTAAGCTCCTACAATGAGCAGTTCTTC. Translation gives CAWSTAGVSSYNEQFF. The chain is built from TRBV30 and TRBJ2-1; TRBD2 aligns across 8 bases. The CDR3 sequence is 16 residues long. The junction had 6 bases not matched to a gene; V was cut back by 2 bases and J by 0 bases. The germline V gene encodes CDR1 GTSNPN and CDR2 SVGIG (reference sequence).

The chain is built from TRBV14 and TRBJ2-7; the D call may be TRBD1 or TRBD2 (5 bases each). The germline V and J ends were trimmed by 4 bases and 3 bases, with 16 bases remaining between them. CDR3 length: 15 residues. From germline, CDR1 is SGHDN and CDR2 FVKESK. CDR3 sequence (DNA): TGTGCCAGCAGCCGTAGACCAGGGACCAACTACGAGCAGTACTTC. Its translation: CASSRRPGTNYEQYF.

This chain links TRBV10-3 with TRBJ2-1; maybe TRBD1 (6 bases). The germline V and J ends were trimmed by 0 bases and 2 bases, with 14 bases remaining between them. Germline CDR1 is ENHRY and CDR2 is SYGVKD. The CDR3 is made up of 17 amino acids. CDR3 nucleotides: TGTGCCATCAGTGAGTCGGACAGCGGCAGAACCTACAATGAGCAGTTCTTC. Encoded protein: CAISESDSGRTYNEQFF.

The chain joins TRBV30 to TRBJ1-4, with a tentative D call TRBD1 (6 bases). Germline CDR1 reads GTSNPN; CDR2 reads SVGIG (reference sequence). This CDR3 has 13 amino acids. V was clipped by 2 bases and J by 5 bases, with 9 bases between them. The CDR3 coding sequence is TGTGCCTGGAGTAGGACAGCAAATGAAAAACTGTTTTTT. Translation: CAWSRTANEKLFF.

The chain has TRBV4-1 and TRBJ2-5, with 12 bases matching TRBD2. This CDR3 comprises 16 residues. CDR1 and CDR2 from the germline V gene are MGHRA and YSYEKL. Trimming cost V 5 bases and J 3 bases; bases outside gene matches: 7. The CDR3 region is CASSRLGLAGEETQYF. CDR3 DNA: TGCGCCAGCAGCAGACTGGGACTAGCGGGTGAAGAGACCCAGTACTTC.

V gene TRBV7-8 combines with J gene TRBJ2-5, with D unclear. Per the germline V gene, CDR1 is SGHVS and CDR2 is FQNEAQ. Trimming took off 7 bases at V and 5 bases at J, with 20 bases between the two ends. The CDR3 extends over 15 amino acids. CDR3 loop: CASNPVVASRETQYF. DNA of the CDR3: TGTGCCAGCAATCCGGTGGTGGCCTCGAGGGAGACCCAGTACTTC.

The chain combines TRBV19 with TRBJ1-2, with unresolved D. The germline V gene has CDR1 LNHDA and CDR2 SQIVND (reference sequence). CDR3 size: 13 residues. V lost 3 bases to trimming and J lost 2 bases, with 7 bases between them. DNA for the CDR3: TGTGCCAGTAGTATCATCGTAAACTATGGCTACACCTTC. This encodes CASSIIVNYGYTF.

V gene TRBV4-2 combines with J gene TRBJ2-7; the D call may be TRBD1 or TRBD2 (5 bases each). This CDR3 spans 14 amino acids. V was pared by 1 base and J by 2 bases, with 9 bases between. From germline, CDR1 is LGHNA and CDR2 YNFKEQ. Here the CDR3 DNA reads TGTGCCAGCAGCCAAGTTGGGGACCCCTACGAGCAGTACTTC. It codes for CASSQVGDPYEQYF.

This clone turned up a few times. The gene calls are TRBV7-9 and TRBJ1-5; D may be TRBD1 (5 bases). Trimming shortened V by 5 bases and J by 4 bases, and 9 bases separated the two germline ends. The CDR3 extends over 13 amino acids. The germline CDR1 and CDR2 sequences are SEHNR and FQNEAQ (reference sequence). The CDR3 DNA is TGTGCCAGCAGCGAGACAGTAAATCAGCCCCAGCATTTT. It is translated as CASSETVNQPQHF. The entire variable domain, with the rest obtained from reference TRBV7-9 and TRBJ1-5, is as follows: DTGVSQNPRHKITKRGQNVTFRCDPISEHNRLYWYRQTLGQGPEFLTYFQNEAQLEKSRLLSDRFSAERPKGSFSTLEIQRTEQGDSAMYLCASSETVNQPQHFGDGTRLSIL.

V gene TRBV4-2 combines with J gene TRBJ2-7; TRBD2 might be the D (5 bases). Germline V gives CDR1 LGHNA, CDR2 YNFKEQ. V dropped 6 bases and J dropped 7 bases, with 19 bases sitting between them. CDR3 length equals 14 residues. The CDR3 sequence is CASSQFRDEGEQYF. Written as DNA, the CDR3 is TGTGCCAGCAGTCAATTTCGTGACGAGGGAGAGCAGTACTTC.

The chain employs TRBV29-1 and TRBJ2-5, with 8 positions matching TRBD2. V lost 3 bases, J lost 4 bases, and 19 bases stayed unmatched. CDR1 is SQVTM, CDR2 ANQGSEA, per germline. The CDR3 totals 18 residues. The chain's CDR3 is CSVDASGGPYEPRETQYF. The CDR3 nucleotides are TGCAGCGTTGATGCCAGCGGGGGACCGTACGAGCCCCGAGAGACCCAGTACTTC.

This clone was recorded once. The chain couples TRBV7-9 to TRBJ1-3, with D possibly matching TRBD1 (5 bases). V lost 1 base to trimming and J lost 3 bases, with 7 bases between them. This CDR3 contains 14 residues. CDR1 and CDR2 from the germline V gene are SEHNR and FQNEAQ (reference sequence). The CDR3 sequence: CASSLEGVGNTIYF. The CDR3 DNA is TGTGCCAGCAGCTTAGAAGGGGTTGGAAACACCATATATTTT.

The chain links TRBV6-1 to TRBJ1-2; no reliable D call. V dropped 7 bases and J dropped 7 bases, with 19 bases sitting between them. The CDR3 is made up of 14 amino acids. CDR1 is MNHNS, CDR2 SASEGT, per germline. CDR3 residues: CASTPIGVRAGYTF. The CDR3 bases are TGTGCCAGCACTCCCATCGGGGTGCGAGCTGGCTACACCTTC.

This clone was seen just once. The V gene is TRBV2, the J gene TRBJ1-4; D gene ambiguous. Germline CDR1 and CDR2: SNHLY and FYNNEI. This CDR3 has 15 amino acids. V lost 7 bases and J lost 7, with 19 bases in between. CDR3 in DNA: TGTGCCAGCAACGGAATGGCTAAAAAGGGTGAAAAACTGTTTTTT. Protein: CASNGMAKKGEKLFF.

The chain combines TRBV28 with TRBJ2-4, with 8 bases fitting TRBD2. Germline V gene lookup returns CDR1 MDHEN and CDR2 SYDVKM. The V segment lost 4 bases and the J segment 6 bases; nucleotides outside the gene matches: 5. This CDR3 contains 14 residues. The chain's CDR3 is CASSSAGAANIQYF. CDR3 in DNA: TGTGCCAGCAGTTCAGCGGGAGCAGCAAACATTCAGTACTTC.

V is TRBV9 and J is TRBJ1-3; D perhaps matches TRBD1 (6 bases). The germline V gene encodes CDR1 SGDLS and CDR2 YYNGEE. V shed 4 bases and J shed 3 bases, with 11 bases lying between them. The CDR3 contains 14 residues. The CDR3 nucleotides are TGTGCCAGCAGCCCAGGGGCATTTGGAAACACCATATATTTT. Protein sequence: CASSPGAFGNTIYF.

This chain uses TRBV6-1 with TRBJ1-5, with no clear D. The CDR3 runs to 14 residues. Germline-derived CDR1 and CDR2 are MNHNS and SASEGT. Trimming pared 8 bases from V and 3 bases from J, leaving 14 bases between. The CDR3 nucleotides are TGTGCCAGCGTTGGGGTCATAATCAATCAGCCCCAGCATTTT. Amino acids: CASVGVIINQPQHF.

V gene TRBV7-2 combines with J gene TRBJ2-3; D is unclear. V was cut by 1 base and J by 0 bases, with 8 bases left in between. In germline, CDR1 is SGHTA, CDR2 FQGNSA. This CDR3 spans 15 amino acids. CDR3 region: CASSLGLPSTDTQYF. For the CDR3, the DNA is TGTGCCAGCAGCTTAGGACTCCCTAGCACAGATACGCAGTATTTT.

V is TRBV5-4 and J is TRBJ1-1; D unclear. V lost 1 base and J lost 1, with 8 bases in between. In germline, CDR1 is SGHNT, CDR2 YYREEE (reference sequence). The CDR3 has 14 amino acids. The CDR3 region is CASSLWWQNTEAFF. The CDR3, as DNA: TGTGCCAGCAGCTTGTGGTGGCAGAACACTGAAGCTTTCTTT.

This rearrangement joins TRBV2 to TRBJ2-1; TRBD2 matches at 11 bases. The CDR3 is made up of 14 amino acids. Germline loops: CDR1 SNHLY, CDR2 FYNNEI. Trimming cost V 9 bases and J 7 bases; bases outside gene matches: 8. DNA of the CDR3: TGTGCCAGTTTTTCCGGGACTAGCGGTAATGAGCAGTTCTTC. Protein product: CASFSGTSGNEQFF.

The chain joins TRBV30 to TRBJ2-3; D may be TRBD2 (5 bases). This CDR3 region has 13 residues. V was clipped by 5 bases and J by 1 base, with 10 bases between them. CDR1 and CDR2 from the germline V gene are GTSNPN and SVGIG (reference sequence). CDR3 sequence: CAWGGLGTDTQYF. In DNA form, the CDR3 reads TGTGCCTGGGGTGGACTGGGCACAGATACGCAGTATTTT.

The chain employs TRBV30 and TRBJ2-5; 8 positions match TRBD2. The germline V gene encodes CDR1 GTSNPN and CDR2 SVGIG (reference sequence). This CDR3 comprises 14 residues. The ends lost 5 bases at V and 1 base at J; junction bases unmatched: 6. The CDR3 sequence: CAWSRGGAQETQYF. The CDR3, as DNA: TGTGCCTGGTCCCGGGGGGGAGCCCAAGAGACCCAGTACTTC.

The chain recombines TRBV19 with TRBJ1-5, with 10 bases fitting TRBD1. The germline V gene has CDR1 LNHDA and CDR2 SQIVND (reference sequence). J gave up 0 bases and V 6 bases, and 8 bases lay outside the gene matches. This CDR3 is 17 amino acids long. The CDR3 bases are TGTGCCAGTAGGGGACAGGGGTTAGGGAATAGCAATCAGCCCCAGCATTTT. Encoded protein: CASRGQGLGNSNQPQHF.

The chain has TRBV11-2 and TRBJ1-1; D ambiguous. V was clipped by 3 bases and J by 0 bases, with 8 bases between them. Germline V lookup: CDR1 SGHAT, CDR2 FQNNGV. The CDR3 length is 14 residues. DNA for the CDR3: TGTGCCAGCAGCTTCGAGCCACTGAACACTGAAGCTTTCTTT. It specifies CASSFEPLNTEAFF. Full variable domain (remainder filled in from reference TRBV11-2 and TRBJ1-1): EAGVAQSPRYKIIEKRQSVAFWCNPISGHATLYWYQQILGQGPKLLIQFQNNGVVDDSQLPKDRFSAERLKGVDSTLKIQPAKLEDSAVYLCASSFEPLNTEAFFGQGTRLTVV.

This clone showed up just once. The chain carries TRBV19 and TRBJ2-1; possibly TRBD2 for D (5 bases). CDR3 size: 15 residues. The V gene's germline CDR1 is LNHDA and CDR2 SQIVND (reference sequence). Trimming shortened V by 4 bases and J by 1 base, and 11 bases separated the two germline ends. CDR3: CASSKREGSYNEQFF. CDR3 sequence (DNA): TGTGCCAGTAGTAAGAGGGAAGGTTCCTACAATGAGCAGTTCTTC.

The chain combines TRBV5-6 with TRBJ1-4; D is ambiguous. The CDR3 length is 14 residues. Germline V CDR1 and CDR2: SGHDT, YYEEEE. Trimming took 3 bases from V and 0 from J, leaving 6 bases between them. CDR3 loop: CASSWVATNEKLFF. The CDR3 DNA sequence: TGTGCCAGCAGCTGGGTTGCAACTAATGAAAAACTGTTTTTT.

This clone was detected only once. This chain links TRBV7-7 with TRBJ2-3; 9 bases agree with TRBD2. This CDR3 spans 15 amino acids. After removal of 3 bases from V and 3 bases from J, the junction contained 4 bases not matched to a gene. CDR1 and CDR2 from the germline V gene are SSHAT and FNYEAQ (reference sequence). CDR3: CASSLSSGGTDTQYF. As DNA, the CDR3 is TGTGCCAGCAGCTTGAGTAGCGGGGGAACAGATACGCAGTATTTT.

The sample holds one count of this clone. V usage is TRBV28 and J usage is TRBJ2-4, with D hard to call. The germline V gene has CDR1 MDHEN and CDR2 SYDVKM. This CDR3 is 15 amino acids long. Trimming cost V 2 bases and J 0 bases, with 8 bases left between them. CDR3 loop: CASSLGAPAKNIQYF. CDR3 bases: TGTGCCAGCAGTTTAGGCGCCCCAGCCAAAAACATTCAGTACTTC. The full variable domain, completed using reference TRBV28 and TRBJ2-4, is DVKVTQSSRYLVKRTGEKVFLECVQDMDHENMFWYRQDPGLGLRLIYFSYDVKMKEKGDIPEGYSVSREKKERFSLILESASTNQTSMYLCASSLGAPAKNIQYFGAGTRLSVL.

CDR3 sequence reads: CASGDRWGQNYGYTF. DNA for the CDR3: TGTGCCTCGGGCGACAGGTGGGGACAAAACTATGGCTACACCTTC. This rearrangement joins TRBV30 to TRBJ1-2, with D possibly TRBD1 on 6 matching bases. The CDR3 runs 15 residues. CDR1 and CDR2 (germline): GTSNPN, SVGIG (reference sequence). V was clipped by 7 bases and J by 2 bases, with 20 bases between them.

The chain recombines TRBV4-3 with TRBJ2-1, with 8 bases aligning to TRBD2. Germline V gene lookup returns CDR1 LGHNA and CDR2 YSLEER. The CDR3 extends over 15 amino acids. V lost 2 bases to trimming and J lost 7 bases; unmatched junction nucleotides: 7. The CDR3 DNA follows: TGCGCCAGCAGCCAATATAGCGGGGCTGGAAATGAGCAGTTCTTC. This gives the protein CASSQYSGAGNEQFF.